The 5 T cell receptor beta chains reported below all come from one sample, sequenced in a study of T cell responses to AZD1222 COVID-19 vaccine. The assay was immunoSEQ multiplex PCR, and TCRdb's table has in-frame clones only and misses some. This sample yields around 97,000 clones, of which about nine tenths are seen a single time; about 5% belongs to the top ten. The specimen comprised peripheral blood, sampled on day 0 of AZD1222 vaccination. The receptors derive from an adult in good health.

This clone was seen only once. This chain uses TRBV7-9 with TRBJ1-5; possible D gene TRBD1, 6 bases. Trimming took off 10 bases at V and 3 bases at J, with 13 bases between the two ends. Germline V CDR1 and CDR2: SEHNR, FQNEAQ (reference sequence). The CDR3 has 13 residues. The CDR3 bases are TGTGCCACCCAACGGGACACCAATCAGCCCCAGCATTTT. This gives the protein CATQRDTNQPQHF.

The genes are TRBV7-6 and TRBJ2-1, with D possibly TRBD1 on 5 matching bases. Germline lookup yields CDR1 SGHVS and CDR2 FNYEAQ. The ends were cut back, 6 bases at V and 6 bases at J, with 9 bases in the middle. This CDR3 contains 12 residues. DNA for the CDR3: TGTGCCAGCAGTCCTGACAGCAATGAGCAGTTCTTC. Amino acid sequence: CASSPDSNEQFF.

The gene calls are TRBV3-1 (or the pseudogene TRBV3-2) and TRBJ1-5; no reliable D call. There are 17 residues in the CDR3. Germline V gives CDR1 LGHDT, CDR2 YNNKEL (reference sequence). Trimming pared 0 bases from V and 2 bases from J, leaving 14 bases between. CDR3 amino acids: CASSQDLRYQGNQPQHF. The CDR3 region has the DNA TGTGCCAGCAGCCAAGATCTTAGGTACCAGGGCAATCAGCCCCAGCATTTT.

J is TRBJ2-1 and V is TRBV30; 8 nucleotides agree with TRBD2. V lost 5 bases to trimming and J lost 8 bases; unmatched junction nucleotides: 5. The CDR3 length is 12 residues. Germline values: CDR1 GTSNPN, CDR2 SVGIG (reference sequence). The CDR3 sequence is CAWFRGGDEQFF. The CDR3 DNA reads TGTGCCTGGTTTCGGGGGGGGGATGAGCAGTTCTTC.

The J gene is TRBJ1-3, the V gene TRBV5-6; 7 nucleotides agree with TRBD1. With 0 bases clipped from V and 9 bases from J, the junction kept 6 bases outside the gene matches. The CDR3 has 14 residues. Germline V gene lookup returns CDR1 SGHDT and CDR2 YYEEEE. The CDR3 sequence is CASSLERQGRTIYF. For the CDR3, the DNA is TGTGCCAGCAGCTTGGAACGACAGGGACGCACCATATATTTT.